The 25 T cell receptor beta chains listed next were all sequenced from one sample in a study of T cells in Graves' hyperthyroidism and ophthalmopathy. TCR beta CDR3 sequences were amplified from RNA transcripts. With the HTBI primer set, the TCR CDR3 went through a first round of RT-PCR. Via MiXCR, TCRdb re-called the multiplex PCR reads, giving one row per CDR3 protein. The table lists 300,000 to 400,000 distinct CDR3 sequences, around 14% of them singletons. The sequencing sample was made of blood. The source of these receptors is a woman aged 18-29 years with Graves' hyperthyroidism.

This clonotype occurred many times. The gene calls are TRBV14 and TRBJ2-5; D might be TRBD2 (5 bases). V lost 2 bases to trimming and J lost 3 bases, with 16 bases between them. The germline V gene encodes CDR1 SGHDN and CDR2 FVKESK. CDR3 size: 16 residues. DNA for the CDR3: TGTGCCAGCAGCCAATGGGAGACCGGGCCCAAAGAGACCCAGTACTTC. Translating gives CASSQWETGPKETQYF.

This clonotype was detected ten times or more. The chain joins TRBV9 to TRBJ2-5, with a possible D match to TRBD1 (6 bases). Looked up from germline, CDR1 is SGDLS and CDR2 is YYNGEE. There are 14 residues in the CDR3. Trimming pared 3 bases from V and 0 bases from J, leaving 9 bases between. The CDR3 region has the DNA TGTGCCAGCAGCGCCGGGACATACCAAGAGACCCAGTACTTC. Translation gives CASSAGTYQETQYF.

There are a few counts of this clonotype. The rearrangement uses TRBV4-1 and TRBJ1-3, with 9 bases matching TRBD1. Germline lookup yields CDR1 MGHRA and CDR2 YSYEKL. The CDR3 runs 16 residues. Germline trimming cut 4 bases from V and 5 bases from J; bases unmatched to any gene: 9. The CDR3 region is CASSPLGQGRRNTIYF. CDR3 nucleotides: TGCGCCAGCAGCCCTCTAGGACAGGGGCGGAGAAACACCATATATTTT.

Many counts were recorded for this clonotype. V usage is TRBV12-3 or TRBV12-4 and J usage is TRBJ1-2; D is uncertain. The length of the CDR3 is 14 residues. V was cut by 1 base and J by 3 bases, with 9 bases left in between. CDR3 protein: CASSLGVLDYGYTF. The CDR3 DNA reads TGTGCCAGCAGTTTAGGGGTACTGGACTATGGCTACACCTTC.

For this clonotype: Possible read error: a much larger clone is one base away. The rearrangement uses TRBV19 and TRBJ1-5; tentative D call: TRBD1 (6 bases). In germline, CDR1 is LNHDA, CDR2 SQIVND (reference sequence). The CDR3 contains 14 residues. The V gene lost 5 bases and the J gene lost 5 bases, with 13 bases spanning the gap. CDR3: CASSRRGGHQPQHF. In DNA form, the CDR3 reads TGTGCCAGTAGTCGTAGGGGGGGCCATCAGCCCCAGCATTTT. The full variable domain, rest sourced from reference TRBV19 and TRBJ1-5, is DGGITQSPKYLFRKEGQNVTLSCEQNLNHDAMYWYRQDPGQGLRLIYYSQIVNDFQKGDIAEGYSVSREKKESFPLTVTSAQKNPTAFYLCASSRRGGHQPQHFGDGTRLSIL.

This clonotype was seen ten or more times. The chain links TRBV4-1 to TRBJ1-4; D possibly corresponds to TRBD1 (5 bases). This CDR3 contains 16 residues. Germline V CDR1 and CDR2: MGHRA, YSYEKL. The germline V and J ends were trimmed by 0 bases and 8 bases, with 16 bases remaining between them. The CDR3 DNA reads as TGCGCCAGCAGCCAAGATGGGGGAACAGGCGGCGAAAAACTGTTTTTT. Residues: CASSQDGGTGGEKLFF.

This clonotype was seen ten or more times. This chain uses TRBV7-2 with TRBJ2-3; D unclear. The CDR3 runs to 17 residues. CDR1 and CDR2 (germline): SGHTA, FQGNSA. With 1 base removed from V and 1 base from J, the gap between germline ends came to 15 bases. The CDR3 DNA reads TGTGCCAGCAGCTTAGTTCCGCTTCTGATCGGCACAGATACGCAGTATTTT. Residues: CASSLVPLLIGTDTQYF.

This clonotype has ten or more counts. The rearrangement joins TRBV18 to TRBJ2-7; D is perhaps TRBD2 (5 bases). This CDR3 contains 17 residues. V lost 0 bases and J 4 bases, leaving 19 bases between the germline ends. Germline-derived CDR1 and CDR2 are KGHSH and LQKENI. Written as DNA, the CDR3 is TGTGCCAGCTCACCACCGACCAGCGGCGGCGCGGAGTACGAGCAGTACTTC. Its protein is CASSPPTSGGAEYEQYF.

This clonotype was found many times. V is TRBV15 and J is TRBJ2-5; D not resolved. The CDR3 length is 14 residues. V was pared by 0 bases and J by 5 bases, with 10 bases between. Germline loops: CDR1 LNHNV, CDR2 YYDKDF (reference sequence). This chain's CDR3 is CATSRDRLGETQYF. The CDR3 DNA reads TGTGCCACCAGCAGAGATAGACTGGGGGAGACCCAGTACTTC. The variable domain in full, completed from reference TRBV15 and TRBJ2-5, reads DAMVIQNPRYQVTQFGKPVTLSCSQTLNHNVMYWYQQKSSQAPKLLFHYYDKDFNNEADTPDNFQSRRPNTSFCFLDIRSPGLGDTAMYLCATSRDRLGETQYFGPGTRLLVL.

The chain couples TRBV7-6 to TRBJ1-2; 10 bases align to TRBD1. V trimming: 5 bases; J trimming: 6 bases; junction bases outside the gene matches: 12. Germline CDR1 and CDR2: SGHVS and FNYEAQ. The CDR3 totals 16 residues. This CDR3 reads CASSQGLWDRGDGYTF. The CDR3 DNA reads TGTGCCAGCAGCCAAGGTCTCTGGGACAGGGGTGATGGCTACACCTTC.

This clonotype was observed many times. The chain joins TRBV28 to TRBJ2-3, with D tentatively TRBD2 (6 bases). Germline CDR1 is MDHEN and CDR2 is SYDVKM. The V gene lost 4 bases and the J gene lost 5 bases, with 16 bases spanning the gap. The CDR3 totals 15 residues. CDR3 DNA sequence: TGTGCCAGCAGTTCCCTTGGCGGGGAGATAGATACGCAGTATTTT. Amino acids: CASSSLGGEIDTQYF.

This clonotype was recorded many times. CDR3 protein: CAWSFPSGTPYEQYF. For the CDR3, the DNA is TGTGCCTGGAGTTTCCCTAGCGGGACCCCCTACGAGCAGTACTTC. V and J are TRBV30 and TRBJ2-7, with 9 positions matching TRBD2. The CDR3 has 15 amino acids. V lost 2 bases and J lost 2; bases outside the gene matches: 7. Germline V gene sequence: CDR1 GTSNPN, CDR2 SVGIG (reference sequence).

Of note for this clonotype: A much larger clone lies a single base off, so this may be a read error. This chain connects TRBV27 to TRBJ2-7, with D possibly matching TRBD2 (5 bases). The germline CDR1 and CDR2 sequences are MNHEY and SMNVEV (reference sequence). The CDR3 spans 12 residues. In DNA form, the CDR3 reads TGTGCTTCGGGGTGGGTAGGGTACGAGCAGTACTTC. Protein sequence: CASGWVGYEQYF.

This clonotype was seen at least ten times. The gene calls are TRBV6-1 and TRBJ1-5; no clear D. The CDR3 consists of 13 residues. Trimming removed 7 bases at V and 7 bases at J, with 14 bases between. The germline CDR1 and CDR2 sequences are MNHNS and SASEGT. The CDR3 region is CASTNSGLQPQHF. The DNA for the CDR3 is TGTGCCAGCACCAACAGTGGCCTACAGCCCCAGCATTTT.

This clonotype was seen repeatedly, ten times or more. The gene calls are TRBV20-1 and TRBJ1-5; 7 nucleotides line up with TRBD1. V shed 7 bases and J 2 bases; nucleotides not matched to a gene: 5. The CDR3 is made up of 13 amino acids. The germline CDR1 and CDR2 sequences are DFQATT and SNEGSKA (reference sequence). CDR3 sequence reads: CSGLDRGNQPQHF. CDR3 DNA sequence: TGCAGTGGCCTCGACAGGGGCAATCAGCCCCAGCATTTT.

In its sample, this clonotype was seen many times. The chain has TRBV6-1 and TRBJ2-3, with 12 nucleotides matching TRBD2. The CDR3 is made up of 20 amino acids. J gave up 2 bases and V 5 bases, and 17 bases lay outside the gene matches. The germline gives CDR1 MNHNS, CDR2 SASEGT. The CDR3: CASSPRTSGALRTTTDTQYF. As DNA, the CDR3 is TGTGCCAGCAGTCCTCGGACTAGCGGGGCTCTCCGCACTACCACAGATACGCAGTATTTT.

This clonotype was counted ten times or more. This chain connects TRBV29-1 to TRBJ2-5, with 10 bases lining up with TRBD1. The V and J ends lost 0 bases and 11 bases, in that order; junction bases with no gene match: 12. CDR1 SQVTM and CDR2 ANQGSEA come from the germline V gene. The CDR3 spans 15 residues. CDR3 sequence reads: CSVEEFPGQGSAQYF. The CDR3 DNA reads TGCAGCGTTGAAGAATTCCCGGGACAGGGGTCGGCACAGTACTTC.

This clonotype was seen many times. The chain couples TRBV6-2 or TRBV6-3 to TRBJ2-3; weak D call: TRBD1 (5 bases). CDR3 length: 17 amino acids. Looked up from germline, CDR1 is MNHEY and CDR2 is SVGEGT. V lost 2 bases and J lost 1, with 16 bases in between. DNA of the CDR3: TGTGCCAGCAGTTACAGGGGAAAGACACTGGGCACAGATACGCAGTATTTT. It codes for CASSYRGKTLGTDTQYF.

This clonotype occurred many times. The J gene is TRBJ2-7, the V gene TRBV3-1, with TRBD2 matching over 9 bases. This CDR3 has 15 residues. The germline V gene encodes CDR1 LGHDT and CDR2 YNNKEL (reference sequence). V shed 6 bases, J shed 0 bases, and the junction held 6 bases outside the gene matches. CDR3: CASRQTSGVSYEQYF. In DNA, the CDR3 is TGTGCCAGCAGACAGACTAGCGGCGTCTCCTACGAGCAGTACTTC.

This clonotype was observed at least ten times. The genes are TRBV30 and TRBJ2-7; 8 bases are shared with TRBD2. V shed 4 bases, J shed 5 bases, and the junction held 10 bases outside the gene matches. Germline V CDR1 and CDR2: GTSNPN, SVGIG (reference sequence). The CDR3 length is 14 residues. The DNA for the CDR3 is TGTGCCTGGAAAGGCGGGACTAGGACCAACGAGCAGTACTTC. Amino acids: CAWKGGTRTNEQYF.

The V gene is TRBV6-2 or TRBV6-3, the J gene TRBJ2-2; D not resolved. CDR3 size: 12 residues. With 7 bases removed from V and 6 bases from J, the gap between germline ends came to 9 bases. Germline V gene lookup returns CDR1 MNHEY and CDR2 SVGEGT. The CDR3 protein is CASTQRAGELFF. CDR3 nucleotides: TGTGCCAGCACCCAAAGAGCCGGGGAGCTGTTTTTT.

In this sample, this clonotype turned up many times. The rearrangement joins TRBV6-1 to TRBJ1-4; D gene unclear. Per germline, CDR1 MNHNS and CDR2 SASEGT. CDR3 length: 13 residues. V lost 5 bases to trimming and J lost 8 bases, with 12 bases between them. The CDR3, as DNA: TGTGCCAGCAGTTCTCGGATGAGGGAAAAACTGTTTTTT. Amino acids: CASSSRMREKLFF.

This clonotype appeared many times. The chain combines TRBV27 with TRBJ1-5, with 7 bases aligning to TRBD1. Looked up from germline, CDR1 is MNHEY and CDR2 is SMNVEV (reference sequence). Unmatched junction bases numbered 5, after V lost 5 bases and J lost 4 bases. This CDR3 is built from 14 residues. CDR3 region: CASSPGQENQPQHF. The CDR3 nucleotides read TGTGCCAGCAGTCCTGGACAGGAGAATCAGCCCCAGCATTTT.

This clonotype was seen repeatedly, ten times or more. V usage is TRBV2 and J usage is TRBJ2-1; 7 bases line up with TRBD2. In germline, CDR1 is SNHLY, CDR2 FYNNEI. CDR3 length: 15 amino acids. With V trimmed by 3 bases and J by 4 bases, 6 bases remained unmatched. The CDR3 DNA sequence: TGTGCCAGCAGTGAGGAGGGACTACTATACAATGAGCAGTTCTTC. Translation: CASSEEGLLYNEQFF.

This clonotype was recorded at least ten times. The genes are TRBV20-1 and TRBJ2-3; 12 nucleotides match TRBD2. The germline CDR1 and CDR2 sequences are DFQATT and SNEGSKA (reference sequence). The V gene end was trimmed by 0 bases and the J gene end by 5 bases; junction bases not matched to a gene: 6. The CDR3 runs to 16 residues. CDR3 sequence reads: CSAREASGRAGDTQYF. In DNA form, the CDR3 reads TGCAGTGCTAGAGAGGCTAGCGGGAGGGCCGGAGATACGCAGTATTTT.